This T cell receptor beta chain comes out of a study of T-cell reconstitution after alpha-beta-depleted transplantation in children. Whole-study findings and limits: Reportedly, alpha-beta T cells present about two months post-transplant originated from several hundred expanded clones of graft origin. One year post-transplant, T-cell counts and diversity were largely derived from T cells produced anew. Elevated TCRbeta diversity at day 60 was traced, in some patients, to surviving recipient T cells and thymic progenitors.

Only a few counts were recorded for this clonotype. The target antigen is unknown. The germline V gene has CDR1 SGHRS and CDR2 YFSETQ. Trimming took 0 bases from V and 3 from J; bases not matched to a gene: 1. This CDR3 contains 15 residues. Unique molecular identifiers were used to barcode this TCRbeta library. TCRdb reprocessed the PCR reads with MiXCR, giving one entry per CDR3 protein. Among 500,000 to 750,000 distinct CDR3 sequences listed, more than 20% were seen once. The chain employs TRBV5-1 and TRBJ2-1; TRBD1 matches at 9 bases. Sequencing used PBMCs, obtained before TCRalphabeta/CD19-depleted stem cell transplant. The TCR sequence derives from a boy under two years old with Wiskott-Aldrich syndrome, due to receive a stem cell transplant. The CDR3 loop reads CASSLGDRVYNEQFF. DNA of the CDR3: TGCGCCAGCAGCTTGGGGGACAGGGTCTACAATGAGCAGTTCTTC.